What follows are 20 T cell receptor beta chains derived from one specimen sequenced in a study of prognosis after radiotherapy for stage I lung cancer. By two-round multiplex PCR, the TCR beta CDR3 was amplified from genomic DNA. Every TRBV and TRBJ gene had its own specific primer in first-round PCR. TCRdb used MiXCR to reprocess the multiplex PCR reads, holding one entry per CDR3 protein. The sample records around 30,000 distinct CDR3 sequences, about 34% being singletons. Here the sequenced sample was PBMCs, taken before or after stereotactic body radiation therapy (not recorded which). Source of these receptors: a donor older than 45 with non-small cell lung cancer.

This clonotype was recorded at least ten times. The V and J genes are TRBV5-1 and TRBJ2-7; 10 bases align to TRBD1. The CDR3 is 15 residues long. V lost 1 base to trimming and J lost 5 bases; unmatched junction nucleotides: 6. Germline values: CDR1 SGHRS, CDR2 YFSETQ. CDR3 nucleotides: TGCGCCAGCAGCTTGTCCGGGACAGGGGAGGACGAGCAGTACTTC. Amino acid sequence: CASSLSGTGEDEQYF.

This clonotype was recorded at least ten times. The rearrangement joins TRBV10-2 to TRBJ2-7; D perhaps matches TRBD1 (5 bases). V lost 3 bases and J 10 bases, leaving 10 bases between the germline ends. The CDR3 runs to 11 residues. Germline assignment: CDR1 WSHSY and CDR2 SAAADI. The CDR3 sequence is CASSERTQQYF. The DNA for the CDR3 is TGCGCCAGCAGTGAAAGGACACAACAGTACTTC.

Note on this clonotype: A read error is possible here, since a much larger clone lies one base away. The rearrangement uses TRBV6-2 or TRBV6-3 and TRBJ1-2, with unresolved D. The CDR3 contains 14 residues. Trimming stripped 7 bases from V and 0 bases from J, with 12 bases between. Germline V gene sequence: CDR1 MNHEY, CDR2 SVGEGT. CDR3 sequence reads: CASISYGPNYGYTF. Here the CDR3 DNA reads TGTGCCAGCATCTCCTACGGACCTAACTATGGCTACACCTTC.

This chain connects TRBV6-5 to TRBJ2-7; the D is unclear. Per the germline V gene, CDR1 is MNHEY and CDR2 is SVGAGI. This CDR3 has 16 amino acids. Trimming took off 8 bases at V and 4 bases at J, with 24 bases between the two ends. The CDR3 DNA follows: TGTGCCAGCGCCCTGACCCCGGAAATTGGTGGATACGAGCAGTACTTC. Protein: CASALTPEIGGYEQYF.

In this sample, this clonotype turned up many times. CDR3 coding DNA: TGTGCCAGCAGTTTACTAGGGAAGGATGAGCAGTTCTTC. As protein: CASSLLGKDEQFF. The chain links TRBV28 to TRBJ2-1, with D uncertain. The CDR3 has 13 residues. V dropped 2 bases and J dropped 8 bases, with 10 bases sitting between them. Germline CDR1 MDHEN, CDR2 SYDVKM.

This clonotype was seen at least ten times. The chain couples TRBV12-5 to TRBJ1-1; possible D gene TRBD1, 6 bases. This CDR3 is 13 amino acids long. Trimming left V 7 bases short and J 4 bases short, with 13 bases between. From germline, CDR1 is LGHNT and CDR2 FRNRAP. DNA for the CDR3: TGTGCTAGTGCCCTGTGGGGGGCCACTGAAGCTTTCTTT. It yields the protein CASALWGATEAFF.

The V gene is TRBV2, the J gene TRBJ1-1; TRBD1 aligns across 7 bases. Germline V lookup: CDR1 SNHLY, CDR2 FYNNEI. The V gene end was trimmed by 4 bases and the J gene end by 5 bases; junction bases not matched to a gene: 7. CDR3 length equals 14 residues. The CDR3 coding sequence is TGTGCCAGCAGTGCGCAAACAGGGGCAACTGAAGCTTTCTTT. Protein sequence: CASSAQTGATEAFF.

The chain joins TRBV7-9 to TRBJ1-4, with D possibly being TRBD1 (5 bases). This CDR3 is 15 amino acids long. From germline, CDR1 is SEHNR and CDR2 FQNEAQ (reference sequence). The V gene lost 5 bases and the J gene lost 0 bases, with 10 bases spanning the gap. CDR3 residues: CASSGGCTTNEKLFF. CDR3 sequence (DNA): TGTGCCAGCAGCGGGGGGTGTACAACTAATGAAAAACTGTTTTTT.

This clonotype was seen many times. The chain recombines TRBV30 with TRBJ2-2; D remains ambiguous. The V end lost 2 bases, the J end lost 6 bases, and 4 bases lay between the germline ends. There are 11 residues in the CDR3. Germline V gene sequence: CDR1 GTSNPN, CDR2 SVGIG (reference sequence). The CDR3 DNA is TGTGCCTGGAGTATCCCCGGGGAGCTGTTTTTT. As protein: CAWSIPGELFF.

This clonotype came up a few times. The chain combines TRBV6-5 with TRBJ1-5; unclear D gene. From germline, CDR1 is MNHEY and CDR2 SVGAGI. CDR3 size: 13 residues. Trimming took 3 bases from V and 9 from J, leaving 12 bases between them. CDR3 bases: TGTGCCAGCAGTTATACTTCCGAGGGGCCCCAGCATTTT. Translated: CASSYTSEGPQHF.

The chain employs TRBV27 and TRBJ1-2; 7 nucleotides agree with TRBD1. Losses at the gene ends were 4 bases for V and 8 bases for J; bases not matched to a gene: 10. Germline CDR1 and CDR2: MNHEY and SMNVEV (reference sequence). The CDR3 runs 14 residues. The CDR3 sequence is CASSSRVTGFGYTF. CDR3 sequence (DNA): TGTGCCAGCAGTTCTAGAGTGACAGGGTTCGGCTACACCTTC.

This clonotype was found many times. The chain uses TRBV6-2 or TRBV6-3 and TRBJ2-2; 10 positions agree with TRBD2. The CDR3 has 15 residues. Germline lookup yields CDR1 MNHEY and CDR2 SVGEGT. With V trimmed by 5 bases and J by 3 bases, 3 bases remained unmatched. The CDR3 DNA follows: TGTGCCAGCAGTCTTCTAGCGGGGGACACCGGGGAGCTGTTTTTT. This codes for CASSLLAGDTGELFF.

This clonotype has at least ten counts. The rearrangement joins TRBV12-3 or TRBV12-4 to TRBJ2-2; D is perhaps TRBD1 (6 bases). V was shortened by 5 bases and J by 6 bases, with 16 bases between the two germline ends. The CDR3 runs to 15 residues. CDR3 nucleotide sequence: TGTGCCAGCAGTGATACTCCAGGGGCGGCCGGGGAGCTGTTTTTT. Its protein product is CASSDTPGAAGELFF.

This clonotype was picked up many times. The chain recombines TRBV19 with TRBJ2-2; 7 nucleotides match TRBD1. With 3 bases clipped from V and 2 bases from J, the junction kept 3 bases outside the gene matches. CDR3 size: 15 residues. Germline assignment: CDR1 LNHDA and CDR2 SQIVND (reference sequence). The CDR3 DNA is TGTGCCAGTAGTATCGGGACAGCCAACACCGGGGAGCTGTTTTTT. This sequence encodes CASSIGTANTGELFF.

This clonotype was detected ten times or more. The CDR3 DNA reads TGCAGTGCCCCTGACACCAATGTGGACTGGAGCAATCAGCCCCAGCATTTT. Its translation: CSAPDTNVDWSNQPQHF. This rearrangement joins TRBV20-1 to TRBJ1-5; no definite D call. V was shortened by 6 bases and J by 1 base, with 22 bases between the two germline ends. The CDR3 sequence is 17 residues long. CDR1 and CDR2 (germline): DFQATT, SNEGSKA (reference sequence).

The genes are TRBV7-9 and TRBJ2-2; D gene uncertain. The CDR3 is made up of 14 amino acids. Germline CDR1 SEHNR, CDR2 FQNEAQ (reference sequence). The V end was cut by 2 bases, the J end by 7 bases, with 11 bases between. The CDR3 spells CASSLLGGIGELFF. The CDR3 DNA sequence: TGTGCCAGCAGCTTACTTGGTGGGATCGGGGAGCTGTTTTTT.

V usage is TRBV20-1 and J usage is TRBJ1-2; 7 positions agree with TRBD1. V trimming: 5 bases; J trimming: 3 bases; junction bases outside the gene matches: 9. CDR1 and CDR2 (germline): DFQATT, SNEGSKA (reference sequence). The CDR3 sequence is 14 residues long. CDR3 DNA sequence: TGCAGTGCTTCCCGGACAGGTTCGCACTATGGCTACACCTTC. Its protein product is CSASRTGSHYGYTF.

Note on this clonotype: The germline gene is not matched at one end of the junction; a read error may be the cause. The chain couples TRBV30 to TRBJ1-1; D is unresolved. The CDR3 consists of 12 residues. Germline loops: CDR1 GTSNPN, CDR2 SVGIG (reference sequence). This CDR3 is CAWSYGRREAFF. The CDR3 DNA follows: TGTGCCTGGAGCTACGGACGGCGTGAAGCGTTCTTT.

In its sample, this clonotype was seen many times. This chain uses TRBV5-1 with TRBJ2-1; TRBD2 aligns across 8 bases. Unmatched junction bases numbered 1, after V lost 0 bases and J lost 5 bases. Germline values: CDR1 SGHRS, CDR2 YFSETQ. The CDR3 spans 14 residues. CDR3 DNA: TGCGCCAGCAGCTTGGAAGCGGGAGACAATGAGCAGTTCTTC. Its protein product is CASSLEAGDNEQFF.

This clonotype occurred many times. The rearrangement joins TRBV6-4 to TRBJ2-3; the D is unclear. Trimming took 5 bases from V and 0 from J, leaving 6 bases between them. CDR1 MRHNA and CDR2 SNTAGT come from the germline V gene. This CDR3 contains 13 residues. The CDR3 nucleotides read TGTGCCAGCAGTATCTCTAGCACAGATACGCAGTATTTT. It translates to CASSISSTDTQYF.